The 22 T cell receptor beta chains below all came from one sample that was sequenced in a study of shared clonotypes between healthy human individuals. Here immunoSEQ multiplex PCR was the method, and the copy in TCRdb shows in-frame clones only, minus some. This sample has 950,000 to 1,100,000 clones, with about 75% found just once. What was sequenced was memory CD4+ T cells sorted from blood. Indicated subset: CD45RA-negative fraction. Every receptor here comes from a man between 18 and 35 years old in good health.

V usage is TRBV5-4 and J usage is TRBJ1-6; D not certain. Germline CDR1 SGHNT, CDR2 YYREEE (reference sequence). V dropped 0 bases and J dropped 7 bases, with 11 bases sitting between them. This CDR3 comprises 15 residues. CDR3 loop: CASSLDGVGNSPLHF. The CDR3 bases are TGTGCCAGCAGCTTGGATGGGGTAGGGAATTCACCCCTCCACTTT. The full variable domain, with the rest looked up from reference TRBV5-4 and TRBJ1-6, is ETGVTQSPTHLIKTRGQQVTLRCSSQSGHNTVSWYQQALGQGPQFIFQYYREEENGRGNFPPRFSGLQFPNYSSELNVNALELDDSALYLCASSLDGVGNSPLHFGNGTRLTVT.

In its sample, this clone was seen a few times. This sequence joins TRBV28 and TRBJ2-7; D not certain. CDR3 length: 13 amino acids. Looked up from germline, CDR1 is MDHEN and CDR2 is SYDVKM. The V gene lost 6 bases and the J gene lost 0 bases, with 9 bases spanning the gap. The chain's CDR3 is CASSRPPSYEQYF. The CDR3 region has the DNA TGTGCCAGCAGCCGTCCCCCCTCCTACGAGCAGTACTTC.

The chain is built from TRBV18 and TRBJ2-7; TRBD2 might be the D (5 bases). V was clipped by 6 bases and J by 3 bases, with 15 bases between them. The CDR3 length is 14 residues. Germline V CDR1 and CDR2: KGHSH, LQKENI. CDR3 nucleotides: TGTGCCAGCTCCCCCGAACTAGATCACTACGAGCAGTACTTC. Amino acid sequence: CASSPELDHYEQYF.

This clone occurred once. At the DNA level, this CDR3 is encoded by other sequences in the same sample as well. V is TRBV6-5 and J is TRBJ1-1; D is unresolved. V shed 2 bases and J shed 1 base, with 5 bases lying between them. The CDR3 consists of 13 residues. CDR1 is MNHEY, CDR2 SVGAGI, per germline. CDR3: CASSYGGNTEAFF. The CDR3 region has the DNA TGTGCCAGCAGTTACGGAGGGAACACTGAAGCTTTCTTT.

This chain links TRBV19 with TRBJ2-3; D ambiguous. Germline V gene sequence: CDR1 LNHDA, CDR2 SQIVND (reference sequence). The V end lost 3 bases, the J end lost 2 bases, and 6 bases lay between the germline ends. The CDR3 has 13 amino acids. In nucleotides, the CDR3 is TGTGCCAGTAGTATGAAAAACACAGATACGCAGTATTTT. This sequence encodes CASSMKNTDTQYF.

The chain recombines TRBV11-2 with TRBJ1-6; a possible D gene is TRBD1 (6 bases). The germline V and J ends were trimmed by 2 bases and 10 bases, with 12 bases remaining between them. The germline V gene encodes CDR1 SGHAT and CDR2 FQNNGV. This CDR3 contains 14 residues. The CDR3 DNA sequence: TGTGCCAGCAGCTTATACCAGGGGTACTCACCCCTCCACTTT. Translating gives CASSLYQGYSPLHF.

The sample holds many counts of this clone. The CDR3 loop is CAWSLAADTQYF. In DNA form, the CDR3 reads TGTGCCTGGAGTTTAGCTGCAGATACGCAGTATTTT. The chain carries TRBV30 and TRBJ2-3, with no clear D. In germline, CDR1 is GTSNPN, CDR2 SVGIG (reference sequence). This CDR3 is built from 12 residues. Trimming took off 2 bases at V and 4 bases at J, with 7 bases between the two ends.

The CDR3 spells CASSRLATNEKLFF. CDR3 in DNA: TGTGCCAGCAGCCGACTCGCAACTAATGAAAAACTGTTTTTT. The chain links TRBV7-8 to TRBJ1-4; no clear D gene. The CDR3 is made up of 14 amino acids. Germline CDR1 reads SGHVS; CDR2 reads FQNEAQ. Trimming took off 5 bases at V and 0 bases at J, with 7 bases between the two ends. Supplemented by reference TRBV7-8 and TRBJ1-4, the full variable domain reads GAGVSQSPRYKVAKRGQDVALRCDPISGHVSLFWYQQALGQGPEFLTYFQNEAQLDKSGLPSDRFFAERPEGSVSTLKIQRTQQEDSAVYLCASSRLATNEKLFFGSGTQLSVL.

This clone has only a few counts. This rearrangement joins TRBV7-9 to TRBJ1-5; unclear D gene. Germline lookup yields CDR1 SEHNR and CDR2 FQNEAQ (reference sequence). With 3 bases removed from V and 5 bases from J, the gap between germline ends came to 5 bases. The CDR3 covers 12 residues. The CDR3 region has the DNA TGTGCCAGCAGCTTCAGTGATCAGCCCCAGCATTTT. It translates to CASSFSDQPQHF.

V is TRBV4-1 and J is TRBJ1-1, with 8 bases that match TRBD1. CDR1 and CDR2 (germline): MGHRA, YSYEKL. This CDR3 has 17 amino acids. Trimming at V came to 2 bases and at J to 4 bases, leaving 12 bases not matched to a gene. In DNA, the CDR3 is TGCGCCAGCAGCCAATGTTACCTGGACAGGGAGGCCACTGAAGCTTTCTTT. Translation gives CASSQCYLDREATEAFF.

This clone has only one observation. The gene calls are TRBV7-2 and TRBJ2-7; 8 bases are shared with TRBD2. In germline, CDR1 is SGHTA, CDR2 FQGNSA. V lost 6 bases, J lost 0 bases, and 7 bases stayed unmatched. The CDR3 has 15 amino acids. The CDR3 sequence is CASRLNSGSSYEQYF. The DNA for the CDR3 is TGTGCCAGCAGACTAAACAGCGGGAGCTCCTACGAGCAGTACTTC.

This sequence joins TRBV7-9 and TRBJ1-4, with 9 positions matching TRBD1. The germline gives CDR1 SEHNR, CDR2 FQNEAQ (reference sequence). This CDR3 comprises 19 residues. V lost 2 bases, J lost 4 bases, and 14 bases stayed unmatched. This chain's CDR3 is CASSLPAGTGKSLNEKLFF. As DNA, the CDR3 is TGTGCCAGCAGCTTACCCGCCGGGACAGGGAAGAGTCTTAATGAAAAACTGTTTTTT.

The chain carries TRBV13 and TRBJ2-5; D is possibly TRBD2 (5 bases). This CDR3 region has 12 residues. Looked up from germline, CDR1 is PRHDT and CDR2 is FYEKMQ (reference sequence). Between the trimmed V and J ends, which lost 5 bases and 9 bases, there was a span of 13 bases. The CDR3 DNA is TGTGCCAGCAGCCGAAAGGAGAGGGCCCAGTACTTC. Amino acids: CASSRKERAQYF.

This chain connects TRBV15 to TRBJ1-1, with TRBD1 matching over 9 bases. Trimming cost V 3 bases and J 6 bases; bases outside gene matches: 5. The CDR3 length is 14 residues. In germline, CDR1 is LNHNV, CDR2 YYDKDF (reference sequence). CDR3 in DNA: TGTGCCACCAGCAGGGACAGGGGCCGGTCTGAAGCTTTCTTT. Protein: CATSRDRGRSEAFF.

This CDR3 reads CASSGGGFGELFF. In DNA, the CDR3 is TGTGCCAGCAGCGGGGGAGGGTTCGGGGAGCTGTTTTTT. The V and J genes are TRBV28 and TRBJ2-2; 7 bases fit TRBD2. The germline V gene encodes CDR1 MDHEN and CDR2 SYDVKM. V trimming: 6 bases; J trimming: 7 bases; junction bases outside the gene matches: 5. The CDR3 is made up of 13 amino acids.

The V gene is TRBV27, the J gene TRBJ1-1; TRBD1 is a possible D gene (6 bases). There are 15 residues in the CDR3. In germline, CDR1 is MNHEY, CDR2 SMNVEV (reference sequence). The V gene lost 0 bases and the J gene lost 5 bases, with 13 bases spanning the gap. The CDR3 DNA reads TGTGCCAGCAGTTTATCGCGGGGGCGAGGGACTGAAGCTTTCTTT. Its translation: CASSLSRGRGTEAFF.

V gene TRBV15 combines with J gene TRBJ1-2, with 8 bases that match TRBD1. With 3 bases clipped from V and 4 bases from J, the junction kept 10 bases outside the gene matches. CDR3 size: 16 residues. CDR1 and CDR2 (germline): LNHNV, YYDKDF (reference sequence). The CDR3: CATSSGQRTGTYGYTF. In DNA form, the CDR3 reads TGTGCCACCAGCAGCGGACAACGGACAGGGACCTATGGCTACACCTTC. Using reference TRBV15 and TRBJ1-2 for the parts outside the CDR3, the full variable domain is DAMVIQNPRYQVTQFGKPVTLSCSQTLNHNVMYWYQQKSSQAPKLLFHYYDKDFNNEADTPDNFQSRRPNTSFCFLDIRSPGLGDTAMYLCATSSGQRTGTYGYTFGSGTRLTVV.

The gene calls are TRBV5-4 and TRBJ1-2, with D unresolved. Trimming stripped 2 bases from V and 5 bases from J, with 13 bases between. Germline V lookup: CDR1 SGHNT, CDR2 YYREEE (reference sequence). The CDR3 contains 14 residues. The CDR3 reads CASSFKSTPYGYTF. CDR3 nucleotides: TGTGCCAGCAGCTTCAAGTCCACACCATATGGCTACACCTTC.

This chain connects TRBV5-3 to TRBJ2-1, with 8 bases that match TRBD2. TRBV5-3 belongs to the ORF category, with a function that is uncertain. The CDR3 sequence is 15 residues long. The V and J ends lost 4 bases and 0 bases, in that order; junction bases with no gene match: 3. The chain's CDR3 is CARSTSGSSYNEQFF. The CDR3 nucleotides read TGTGCCAGAAGCACGAGCGGGAGCTCCTACAATGAGCAGTTCTTC.

This clone was seen more than once but under ten times. The rearrangement uses TRBV6-1 and TRBJ1-1; 7 bases are a match to TRBD1. This CDR3 contains 16 residues. CDR1 is MNHNS, CDR2 SASEGT, per germline. J lost 0 bases, V lost 0 bases, and 4 bases had no gene match. CDR3: CASSEAGRGLNTEAFF. The CDR3 DNA follows: TGTGCCAGCAGTGAAGCGGGGAGGGGGCTGAACACTGAAGCTTTCTTT.

This clone appeared a few times. The V gene is TRBV2, the J gene TRBJ1-6; D gene ambiguous. CDR3 size: 13 residues. V was trimmed by 8 bases and J by 5 bases, leaving 10 bases between them. The germline CDR1 and CDR2 sequences are SNHLY and FYNNEI. The CDR3 is CASGWVDNSPLHF. The CDR3 DNA reads TGTGCCAGCGGGTGGGTTGATAATTCACCCCTCCACTTT.

The CDR3 DNA is TGTGCCAGCAGTTACTCGATGGGTAACAATGAGCAGTTCTTC. Translation gives CASSYSMGNNEQFF. The V and J genes are TRBV6-5 and TRBJ2-1; D gene unclear. The CDR3 loop spans 14 amino acids. V was pared by 0 bases and J by 5 bases, with 8 bases between. CDR1 MNHEY and CDR2 SVGAGI come from the germline V gene.